This T cell receptor (beta chain) comes out of a study of Ad26.COV2.S vaccination and SARS-CoV-2 variants. General study findings and limits: Spike-specific TCR breadth in vaccine recipients exceeded that seen in placebo recipients. Substantial breadth was reportedly displayed by spike-specific CD8+ and CD4+ T cell responses after vaccination. Researchers cautioned that TCR breadth and depth analyses may have underestimated total T cell responses.

Here immunoSEQ multiplex PCR was the method, and the copy in TCRdb shows in-frame clones only, minus some. The sample includes about 180,000 clones, roughly nine tenths of them seen just once. Comment on this clone: Its matching antigen is unknown.

The V end was cut by 7 bases, the J end by 4 bases, with 10 bases between. This CDR3 region has 12 residues. Looked up from germline, CDR1 is MNHEY and CDR2 is SVGAGI. Specimen: peripheral blood, collected after recovery from COVID-19. This receptor was taken from a human donor who had recovered from COVID-19. The chain recombines TRBV6-5 with TRBJ1-1, with D perhaps TRBD1 (6 bases). This CDR3 reads CASKQGGTEAFF. The CDR3 nucleotides read TGTGCCAGCAAACAGGGAGGCACTGAAGCTTTCTTT.